The 27 T cell receptor beta chains below were found in one sample sequenced in a study of blood T cell repertoires in COVID-19. Clones were sequenced by immunoSEQ multiplex PCR, and TCRdb holds only the in-frame ones, with some missing. The sample has about 89,000 clones, roughly 80% seen once. Sequenced material: peripheral blood. All receptors derive from an elderly woman with acute or convalescent COVID-19.

The gene calls are TRBV19 and TRBJ2-1, with D perhaps matching TRBD2 (5 bases). Trimming took 4 bases from V and 4 from J, leaving 14 bases between them. Germline-derived CDR1 and CDR2 are LNHDA and SQIVND (reference sequence). The CDR3 runs to 15 residues. The CDR3, as DNA: TGTGCCAGTAGTAAGGGTCTAGCCGGGTACAATGAGCAGTTCTTC. It specifies CASSKGLAGYNEQFF.

The V call is TRBV10-3, the J call TRBJ1-2, with 9 bases aligning to TRBD1. V gave up 2 bases and J gave up 2 bases; unmatched junction bases: 0. The CDR3 runs to 14 residues. In germline, CDR1 is ENHRY, CDR2 SYGVKD. The CDR3 here is CAISEDRGNYGYTF. The CDR3 DNA follows: TGTGCCATCAGTGAGGACAGGGGGAACTATGGCTACACCTTC.

This clone was found once. V usage is TRBV10-2 and J usage is TRBJ2-3; 11 positions agree with TRBD2. CDR1 is WSHSY and CDR2 is SAAADI in the germline V gene. The CDR3 runs to 16 residues. V shed 6 bases and J 2 bases; nucleotides not matched to a gene: 7. The CDR3, as DNA: TGCGCCAGCAGGCCTAGCGGGGGGAGACCCACAGATACGCAGTATTTT. Translated, it gives CASRPSGGRPTDTQYF.

This chain uses TRBV5-1 with TRBJ2-7, with D possibly matching TRBD1 (6 bases). Trimming stripped 0 bases from V and 1 base from J, with 14 bases between. CDR1 and CDR2 (germline): SGHRS, YFSETQ. This CDR3 has 16 amino acids. The CDR3 is CASSLARTEQSYEQYF. The CDR3, as DNA: TGCGCCAGCAGCTTGGCCCGGACAGAACAGTCCTACGAGCAGTACTTC.

This chain links TRBV24-1 with TRBJ1-2, with D possibly TRBD1 on 5 matching bases. With 2 bases removed from V and 5 bases from J, the gap between germline ends came to 20 bases. The CDR3 consists of 17 residues. Germline V gives CDR1 KGHDR, CDR2 SFDVKD. This chain's CDR3 is CATSDWTWGRAWYGYTF. The CDR3 nucleotides read TGTGCCACCAGTGATTGGACCTGGGGCAGGGCGTGGTATGGCTACACCTTC.

This chain links TRBV6-8 with TRBJ2-5; D is possibly TRBD2 (6 bases). From germline, CDR1 is MNHGY and CDR2 SAAAGT. Trimming took off 10 bases at V and 0 bases at J, with 18 bases between the two ends. The CDR3 has 15 amino acids. Here the CDR3 reads CANLSGSQYQETQYF. CDR3 sequence (DNA): TGTGCCAACCTGAGCGGGTCCCAGTACCAAGAGACCCAGTACTTC.

The chain joins TRBV7-9 to TRBJ2-2, with TRBD2 matching over 9 bases. The germline CDR1 and CDR2 sequences are SEHNR and FQNEAQ (reference sequence). This CDR3 has 16 amino acids. J lost 4 bases, V lost 3 bases, and 6 bases had no gene match. The CDR3 DNA reads as TGTGCCAGCAGCTTTGGGACTAGCTCTTTCACCGGGGAGCTGTTTTTT. Its protein product is CASSFGTSSFTGELFF.

The chain uses TRBV27 and TRBJ2-1, with D possibly matching TRBD1 (5 bases). V lost 5 bases to trimming and J lost 5 bases, with 13 bases between them. The germline CDR1 and CDR2 sequences are MNHEY and SMNVEV (reference sequence). The CDR3 extends over 14 amino acids. The CDR3 coding sequence is TGTGCCAGCAGTCGCCTAGGGGTCGACAATGAGCAGTTCTTC. This sequence encodes CASSRLGVDNEQFF.

This chain links TRBV23-1 with TRBJ2-3; 9 bases match TRBD2. TRBV23-1 is recorded as an ORF, its role being uncertain. The CDR3 runs 16 residues. With V trimmed by 4 bases and J by 4 bases, 9 bases remained unmatched. The CDR3 coding sequence is TGCGCCAGCAGTCGAGCGGGGGGAAGCCGCCCAGATACGCAGTATTTT. Residues: CASSRAGGSRPDTQYF.

This clone was picked up a small number of times. V is TRBV7-9 and J is TRBJ2-5; 8 bases line up with TRBD1. The V segment lost 4 bases and the J segment 4 bases; nucleotides outside the gene matches: 5. Germline values: CDR1 SEHNR, CDR2 FQNEAQ (reference sequence). This CDR3 spans 14 amino acids. CDR3 sequence: CASSSPGGLETQYF. As DNA, the CDR3 is TGTGCCAGCAGCTCCCCAGGGGGCCTAGAGACCCAGTACTTC.

The V and J genes are TRBV5-1 and TRBJ2-3, with no clear D. Trimming stripped 4 bases from V and 6 bases from J, with 15 bases between. Per the germline V gene, CDR1 is SGHRS and CDR2 is YFSETQ. CDR3 length: 14 residues. CDR3: CASSLFEATDTQYF. In DNA form, the CDR3 reads TGCGCCAGCAGCCTTTTCGAGGCTACTGATACGCAGTATTTT. The variable domain in full, with the rest retrieved from reference TRBV5-1 and TRBJ2-3, is KAGVTQTPRYLIKTRGQQVTLSCSPISGHRSVSWYQQTPGQGLQFLFEYFSETQRNKGNFPGRFSGRQFSNSRSEMNVSTLELGDSALYLCASSLFEATDTQYFGPGTRLTVL.

The chain links TRBV27 to TRBJ2-1, with unresolved D. The CDR3 is 14 amino acids. V was clipped by 5 bases and J by 6 bases, with 14 bases between them. Germline CDR1 MNHEY, CDR2 SMNVEV (reference sequence). The CDR3 DNA sequence: TGTGCCAGCAGTACCCCATCGGTTCGCAATGAGCAGTTCTTC. It codes for CASSTPSVRNEQFF.

In its sample, this clone was seen once. This chain links TRBV2 with TRBJ1-5, with a tentative D call TRBD1 (5 bases). The CDR3 has 13 residues. V was cut by 4 bases and J by 4 bases, with 8 bases left in between. CDR1 SNHLY and CDR2 FYNNEI come from the germline V gene. CDR3 coding DNA: TGTGCCAGCAGTGGACAGTTAAATCAGCCCCAGCATTTT. It is translated as CASSGQLNQPQHF.

This clone is hyperexpanded in the sample. The chain carries TRBV5-8 and TRBJ2-5; no reliable D call. CDR3 length: 14 residues. The germline V gene encodes CDR1 SGHTS and CDR2 YDEGEE. Trimming took off 0 bases at V and 5 bases at J, with 11 bases between the two ends. CDR3 in amino acids: CASSLVVAHETQYF. DNA of the CDR3: TGTGCCAGCAGCTTGGTGGTAGCCCACGAGACCCAGTACTTC.

This clone was observed once. This rearrangement joins TRBV6-2 or TRBV6-3 to TRBJ2-2; 10 bases are shared with TRBD2. V dropped 5 bases and J dropped 2; count of bases not matched to a gene: 11. Germline V gives CDR1 MNHEY, CDR2 SVGEGT. This CDR3 region has 18 residues. For the CDR3, the DNA is TGTGCCAGCAGTACAATCGGACTAGCGGCAGGAAACACCGGGGAGCTGTTTTTT. Translating it yields CASSTIGLAAGNTGELFF.

The chain combines TRBV5-4 with TRBJ2-2; possible D gene TRBD2, 6 bases. CDR1 and CDR2 (germline): SGHNT, YYREEE (reference sequence). V was pared by 4 bases and J by 3 bases, with 10 bases between. The CDR3 sequence is 14 residues long. CDR3 loop: CASSPDYYTGELFF. The CDR3 nucleotides read TGTGCCAGCAGCCCGGACTACTACACCGGGGAGCTGTTTTTT.

The rearrangement links TRBV15 to TRBJ2-3; TRBD2 matches at 13 bases. The CDR3 is 17 amino acids. Germline assignment: CDR1 LNHNV and CDR2 YYDKDF (reference sequence). Trimming at V came to 1 base and at J to 1 base, leaving 2 bases not matched to a gene. The CDR3 nucleotides are TGTGCCACCAGCAGAGGTGGGACTAGCGGGGGCACAGATACGCAGTATTTT. It translates to CATSRGGTSGGTDTQYF.

This chain links TRBV13 with TRBJ2-1; D remains unclear. CDR1 PRHDT and CDR2 FYEKMQ come from the germline V gene (reference sequence). This CDR3 is built from 15 residues. V lost 5 bases, J lost 5 bases, and 16 bases lay in between. Here the CDR3 reads CASSRPPDFHNEQFF. CDR3 bases: TGTGCCAGCAGCCGCCCTCCCGACTTCCACAATGAGCAGTTCTTC.

The J gene is TRBJ2-3, the V gene TRBV23-1; 8 bases map to TRBD1. TRBV23-1 is reported as an ORF; its role is uncertain. CDR3 size: 17 residues. V shed 8 bases and J 6 bases; nucleotides not matched to a gene: 19. The CDR3 region has the DNA TGCGCCAGCCGCTATCTTAGGACAGGGTGGGGTGTGGATACGCAGTATTTT. This sequence encodes CASRYLRTGWGVDTQYF.

This sequence joins TRBV19 and TRBJ1-6; D unclear. The V end lost 5 bases, the J end lost 10 bases, and 9 bases lay between the germline ends. CDR3 length: 12 amino acids. Germline V lookup: CDR1 LNHDA, CDR2 SQIVND (reference sequence). The CDR3 protein is CASSAGGSPLHF. The CDR3 bases are TGTGCCAGTAGTGCGGGAGGGTCACCCCTCCACTTT.

The CDR3 bases are TGCGCCAGCAGCCCCCCCCTCGGGGTTCAATCCATTCAGTACTTC. Protein: CASSPPLGVQSIQYF. This sequence joins TRBV5-1 and TRBJ2-4; weak D call: TRBD2 (5 bases). In germline, CDR1 is SGHRS, CDR2 YFSETQ. Trimming pared 4 bases from V and 9 bases from J, leaving 20 bases between. This CDR3 is built from 15 residues.

The rearrangement joins TRBV7-3 to TRBJ1-2, with D maybe TRBD1 (6 bases). Germline-derived CDR1 and CDR2 are SGHTA and FQGTGA. This CDR3 is built from 13 residues. Trimming pared 4 bases from V and 5 bases from J, leaving 11 bases between. The CDR3 loop reads CASSSGVGYGYTF. Here the CDR3 DNA reads TGTGCCAGCAGCTCAGGGGTTGGGTATGGCTACACCTTC.

The chain recombines TRBV5-1 with TRBJ2-7, with 8 bases that match TRBD2. V lost 7 bases and J lost 3; bases outside the gene matches: 6. Germline values: CDR1 SGHRS, CDR2 YFSETQ. The CDR3 extends over 13 amino acids. The CDR3 nucleotides are TGCGCCAGCCGGGGGGGATTGGTCTACGAGCAGTACTTC. It specifies CASRGGLVYEQYF.

The rearrangement uses TRBV2 and TRBJ1-5; D is perhaps TRBD1 (5 bases). Trimming took off 2 bases at V and 1 base at J, with 12 bases between the two ends. The CDR3 covers 16 residues. CDR1 is SNHLY and CDR2 is FYNNEI in the germline V gene. The CDR3 bases are TGTGCCAGCAGTGAATGGGGGGAGTGGAGCAATCAGCCCCAGCATTTT. It is translated as CASSEWGEWSNQPQHF.

The gene calls are TRBV4-1 and TRBJ2-7, with 8 bases fitting TRBD1. This CDR3 is built from 16 residues. Germline-derived CDR1 and CDR2 are MGHRA and YSYEKL. Trimming took 0 bases from V and 6 from J; bases not matched to a gene: 10. CDR3 region: CASSQDSVRTGLEQYF. The CDR3 DNA follows: TGCGCCAGCAGCCAAGATAGTGTCAGGACAGGGCTCGAGCAGTACTTC.

The chain recombines TRBV7-9 with TRBJ1-1; D ambiguous. The CDR3 is 15 amino acids. Germline loops: CDR1 SEHNR, CDR2 FQNEAQ (reference sequence). V lost 1 base to trimming and J lost 1 base, with 10 bases between them. As DNA, the CDR3 is TGTGCCAGCAGCTTAGGGAGCCTGGGGAACACTGAAGCTTTCTTT. This translates into CASSLGSLGNTEAFF.

This chain joins TRBV12-5 and TRBJ2-2; D is undetermined. Trimming stripped 7 bases from V and 7 bases from J, with 10 bases between. In germline, CDR1 is LGHNT, CDR2 FRNRAP. The CDR3 is made up of 12 amino acids. The CDR3 spells CASARYHGELFF. Written as DNA, the CDR3 is TGTGCTAGTGCACGGTATCACGGGGAGCTGTTTTTT.